Below, one T cell receptor (beta chain) is given with its context. Its specificity is not known. With V trimmed by 4 bases and J by 3 bases, 6 bases remained unmatched. The CDR3 is 15 amino acids. Germline V gene lookup returns CDR1 SGDLS and CDR2 YYNGEE. This entry is derived from a study of OX40 agonist ivuxolimab in advanced cancers. The overall study: Patients were treated with ivuxolimab, an agonistic anti-OX40 (CD134) antibody. Prior checkpoint blockade (anti-PD-1, anti-PD-L1 or anti-CTLA-4) was permitted; approximately 40% had it. Study-wide points: Averaged across samples, CD8+ T cells carried more expanded clones than CD4+ did.

TCRdb's copy holds only in-frame clones and misses some; the assay was immunoSEQ multiplex PCR. The sample holds 30,000 to 50,000 clones, more than 85% seen once. V and J are TRBV9 and TRBJ2-7, with 11 bases that match TRBD1. This sequence was found in an adult with an advanced solid tumor such as melanoma, head and neck, liver or kidney cancer. The specimen was CD4+ or CD8+ T cells sorted from blood, collected in a trial of the OX40 agonist ivuxolimab. Written as DNA, the CDR3 is TGTGCCAGCAGCCCTGGACAGGGGGCATACTACGAGCAGTACTTC. The encoded protein is CASSPGQGAYYEQYF. Together with reference TRBV9 and TRBJ2-7, the CDR3 gives the full variable domain: DSGVTQTPKHLITATGQRVTLRCSPRSGDLSVYWYQQSLDQGLQFLIQYYNGEERAKGNILERFSAQQFPDLHSELNLSSLELGDSALYFCASSPGQGAYYEQYFGPGTRLTVT.